Listed below are T cell receptor beta chains from one sample, sequenced in a study of technical replicates of blood from a few donors. The assay was immunoSEQ multiplex PCR, and TCRdb's table has in-frame clones only and misses some. The sample lists 55,000 to 75,000 clones, around 96% occurring once. The sample consisted of PBMCs. Every receptor here comes from a human donor in good health. Some clones in this sample may be carry-over from other donors' samples. Each CDR3 is given with its conserved first and last residue. D genes are given only for firm matches. Expanded clones are given a class, and other clones once, few, many or no size at all.

>TRBV9|.|TRBJ2-5|TRBD2
TGTGCCAGCAGCGCCTCTTCCACCGGGACTAGCGGGAGGGACCAAGAGACCCAGTACTTC
CASSASSTGTSGRDQETQYF
>TRBV6-6|once|TRBJ2-2|.
TGTGCCAGCAGTTACGGGGGGACCCAGCGAAGGGAGCTGTTTTTT
CASSYGGTQRRELFF
>TRBV5-1|.|TRBJ1-1|TRBD1
TGCGCCAGCAGCACCGGACAGGCTAACACTGAAGCTTTCTTT
CASSTGQANTEAFF
>TRBV6-1|.|TRBJ2-7|TRBD1
TGTGCCAGCAGTGAGGGACAGGGGCCCTCCTACGAGCAGTACTTC
CASSEGQGPSYEQYF
>TRBV7-8|once|TRBJ2-5|TRBD2
TGTGCCAGCAGCCCTGGACTAGCGGGGGGGCTTGGGGGAGAGACCCAGTACTTC
CASSPGLAGGLGGETQYF
>TRBV9|.|TRBJ2-1|TRBD2
TGTGCCAGCAGCGTACGGACTAGCGGGGGGTACAATGAGCAGTTCTTC
CASSVRTSGGYNEQFF
>TRBV10-3|.|TRBJ2-1|.
TGTGCCATCATGGGGGCCAGGGAGCAGTTCTTC
CAIMGAREQFF
>TRBV12-1|.|TRBJ2-7|.
TGTGCCAGCAGCTTTGCCTTACTAGAGGACCCCGAGCAGTACTTC
CASSFALLEDPEQYF
>TRBV4-1|.|TRBJ1-2|TRBD1
TGCGCCAGCAGCCACGGGACAGGAGCTATGTATGGCTACACCTTC
CASSHGTGAMYGYTF
>TRBV5-5|.|TRBJ2-1|.
TGTGCCAGCAGCCCGGAGTGGACAGCCAATGAGCAGTTCTTC
CASSPEWTANEQFF
>TRBV6-1|.|TRBJ1-6|TRBD1
TGTGCCAGCAGCGAGGACAGGGGGCTTTTTATATCCCTCCACTTT
CASSEDRGLFISLHF
>TRBV4-1|.|TRBJ2-7|TRBD2
TGCGCCAGCAGCCAAGATTTATTTGGACTAGCGGCCCGGATAGGTGAGCAGTACTTC
CASSQDLFGLAARIGEQYF
>TRBV7-2|.|TRBJ2-7|TRBD1
TGTGCCACCCAGCCCAACAGGGGGAGCTACGAGCAGTACTTC
CATQPNRGSYEQYF
>TRBV2|.|TRBJ1-1|.
TGTGCCAGCCGGGAGGGCGGGAACACTGAAGCTTTCTTT
CASREGGNTEAFF
>TRBV6-6|.|TRBJ1-1|TRBD1
TGTGCCAGCAGAGACCGGGACAGGGAATTTGAAGCTTTCTTT
CASRDRDREFEAFF
>TRBV4-2|.|TRBJ2-2|TRBD2
TGTGCCAGCAACCCTAGCGGGGAGAACACCGGGGAGCTGTTTTTT
CASNPSGENTGELFF
>TRBV7-9|.|TRBJ2-7|.
TGTGCCAGCAGCTTAGGGGGAGTCGAGCAGTACTTC
CASSLGGVEQYF
>TRBV2|.|TRBJ2-2|TRBD1
TGTGCCAGCAGGGATAACAGGGGATCCGGGGAGCTGTTTTTT
CASRDNRGSGELFF
>TRBV6-1|.|TRBJ2-7|.
TGTGCCAGCAGTGAAGGCGGGACTCAAGAAGAGCAGTACTTC
CASSEGGTQEEQYF
>TRBV19|.|TRBJ2-5|.
TGTGCCAGTAAGGTGGAGGAGACCCAGTACTTC
CASKVEETQYF
>TRBV5-1|.|TRBJ2-1|TRBD2
TGCGCCAGTACTGCTAGCGGGGCGTACAATGAGCAGTTCTTC
CASTASGAYNEQFF
>TRBV7-6|.|TRBJ2-7|TRBD2
TGTGCCAGCAGCCCCGGGGGGGGGATCGACGAGCAGTACTTC
CASSPGGGIDEQYF
>TRBV7-3|.|TRBJ2-3|.
TGTGCCAGCAGCCGGCGCGGCGGCGGGAGCACAGATACGCAGTATTTT
CASSRRGGGSTDTQYF
>TRBV9|.|TRBJ1-1|.
TGTGCCAGCAGCGTAAAAGGGGAAAGGAACACTGAAGCTTTCTTT
CASSVKGERNTEAFF
>TRBV15|.|TRBJ2-1|TRBD2
TGTGCCACCAGCGTAGCGGGGGTCGGGGATGAGCAGTTCTTC
CATSVAGVGDEQFF
>TRBV2|.|TRBJ1-2|.
TGTGCCAGCAGTATCGTCACTGACTATGGCTACACCTTC
CASSIVTDYGYTF
>TRBV19|.|TRBJ1-5|.
TGTGCCAGTAGTATTACGGGGGGCAATCAGCCCCAGCATTTT
CASSITGGNQPQHF
>TRBV12-5|once|TRBJ2-1|TRBD1
TGTGCTAGTGGTTTGGGACAGACCGGGACAGGCCCGTACAATGAGCAGTTCTTC
CASGLGQTGTGPYNEQFF
>TRBV4-3|.|TRBJ1-5|.
TGCGCCAGCAGCCAGGCAGAATACAATCAGTCCCAGCATTTT
CASSQAEYNQSQHF
>TRBV9|.|TRBJ1-3|.
TGTGCCAGCAGCGTAGTAGACAATCCCTGGCCCGGAAACACCATATATTTT
CASSVVDNPWPGNTIYF
>TRBV10-3|few|TRBJ1-4|.
TGTGCCATCAGTGAGTCGAGGCCAGACCAAATTCTGAATGAAAAACTGTTTTTT
CAISESRPDQILNEKLFF
>TRBV6-1|once|TRBJ2-1|TRBD2
TGTGCCAGCAGTGAAGCGCGGGAGGCCTACAATGAGCAGTTCTTC
CASSEAREAYNEQFF
>TRBV6-5|.|TRBJ1-5|.
TGTGCCAGCAGTTACACGGGTATGGGTCAGCCCCAGCATTTT
CASSYTGMGQPQHF
>TRBV7-8|.|TRBJ2-7|.
TGTGCCAGCAGCTTAGGGACTCTCTACGAGCAGTACTTC
CASSLGTLYEQYF
>TRBV30|.|TRBJ2-2|.
TGTGCCTGGAGTGTACAGCCCACCGGGGAGCTGTTTTTT
CAWSVQPTGELFF
>TRBV11-3|once|TRBJ2-7|.
TGTGCCAGCAGCCGAAGACTAGTTCTCGAGCAGTACTTC
CASSRRLVLEQYF
>TRBV29-1|.|TRBJ1-2|TRBD1
TGCAGCGTTGAATGGGGACAGCCCTGGGGCTACACCTTC
CSVEWGQPWGYTF
>TRBV7-2|.|TRBJ1-2|.
TGTGCCAGCAGCTTCCGCGACGGGGGAGTCTATGGCTACACCTTC
CASSFRDGGVYGYTF
>TRBV25-1|.|TRBJ1-6|TRBD1
TGTGCCAGCAGTGTCAGGGACAGGGATAATTCACCCCTCCACTTT
CASSVRDRDNSPLHF
>TRBV27|.|TRBJ2-7|.
TGTGCCAGCAGTCCCGGACACGGGAGCTCCTACGAGCAGTACTTC
CASSPGHGSSYEQYF
>TRBV18|.|TRBJ1-4|.
TGTGCCAGCTCACCGAGGGAAAGAAATGAAAAACTGTTTTTT
CASSPRERNEKLFF
>TRBV4-3|.|TRBJ2-7|.
TGCGCCAGCAGCCAAGACCAGGATTACTCCTACGAGCAGTACTTC
CASSQDQDYSYEQYF
>TRBV25-1|.|TRBJ1-5|.
TGTGCCAGCAGTGCGGGTTATAGCAATCAGCCCCAGCATTTT
CASSAGYSNQPQHF
>TRBV6-6|.|TRBJ1-1|.
TGTGCCAGCAGAAGCACAGGGAACGGTGGTGAAGCTTTCTTT
CASRSTGNGGEAFF
>TRBV2|.|TRBJ2-5|.
TGTGCCAGCAGTGAAGCGCTGTGGCAGACCCAGTACTTC
CASSEALWQTQYF